The 8 T cell receptor beta chains given below trace back to one sample, sequenced in a study of identical twins. TCRdb redid the calling of the 5' RACE reads with MiXCR, one entry per CDR3 protein. This table has about 530,000 distinct CDR3 sequences, about 22% appearing once. A further study also used this sample, focusing on yellow fever vaccine responses in identical twins.

The specimen sequenced was CD4+ T cells sorted from blood. The receptors come from a woman in her late teens or twenties in good health.

This clonotype was recorded only once. This rearrangement joins TRBV24-1 to TRBJ2-5, with TRBD1 matching 10 bases. CDR3 size: 17 residues. Germline V gives CDR1 KGHDR, CDR2 SFDVKD. V gave up 3 bases and J gave up 4 bases; unmatched junction bases: 10. The CDR3 is CATSDEKTGGSGETQYF. CDR3 nucleotides: TGTGCCACCAGTGATGAAAAGACAGGGGGCTCGGGAGAGACCCAGTACTTC.

V gene TRBV25-1 combines with J gene TRBJ2-3, with D perhaps matching TRBD1 (6 bases). Trimming pared 2 bases from V and 8 bases from J, leaving 20 bases between. Germline V gives CDR1 MGHDK, CDR2 SYGVNS. The length of the CDR3 is 16 residues. The CDR3 loop is CASSELRPTGPATQYF. As DNA, the CDR3 is TGTGCCAGCAGTGAACTCCGACCGACAGGACCGGCTACGCAGTATTTT.

The V call is TRBV11-2, the J call TRBJ2-3; D uncertain. Germline values: CDR1 SGHAT, CDR2 FQNNGV. The CDR3 consists of 13 residues. Trimming stripped 3 bases from V and 5 bases from J, with 9 bases between. This CDR3 is CASSFSAEDTQYF. CDR3 nucleotides: TGTGCCAGCAGCTTCTCCGCTGAAGATACGCAGTATTTT. Full variable domain (rest looked up from reference TRBV11-2 and TRBJ2-3): EAGVAQSPRYKIIEKRQSVAFWCNPISGHATLYWYQQILGQGPKLLIQFQNNGVVDDSQLPKDRFSAERLKGVDSTLKIQPAKLEDSAVYLCASSFSAEDTQYFGPGTRLTVL.

This clonotype turned up a few times. The chain joins TRBV7-8 to TRBJ2-1, with D unclear. The length of the CDR3 is 14 residues. Germline V gene data show CDR1 as SGHVS and CDR2 as FQNEAQ. Trimming removed 0 bases from V and 15 bases from J, with 18 bases in between. The CDR3 here is CASSLAVGPARLFF. The CDR3 DNA reads as TGTGCCAGCAGCTTAGCGGTCGGGCCTGCGAGATTGTTCTTC.

The sample holds many counts of this clonotype. This rearrangement joins TRBV12-3 or TRBV12-4 to TRBJ2-7, with D tentatively TRBD2 (6 bases). V dropped 5 bases and J dropped 5 bases, with 13 bases sitting between them. The CDR3 runs 13 residues. CDR3 DNA: TGTGCCAGCAGTCTACGGGAGCTGAACGAGCAGTACTTC. Translated, it gives CASSLRELNEQYF.

This clonotype came up many times. The gene calls are TRBV5-1 and TRBJ2-1; 7 bases align to TRBD1. This CDR3 is built from 13 residues. Germline-derived CDR1 and CDR2 are SGHRS and YFSETQ. The ends lost 4 bases at V and 6 bases at J; junction bases unmatched: 4. CDR3 loop: CASSLQGVNEQFF. The CDR3 nucleotides read TGCGCCAGCAGCCTTCAGGGGGTCAATGAGCAGTTCTTC.

This clonotype was picked up a small number of times. This chain links TRBV25-1 with TRBJ2-1; 8 bases agree with TRBD2. V lost 4 bases to trimming and J lost 7 bases; unmatched junction nucleotides: 9. The length of the CDR3 is 15 residues. Germline V gene data show CDR1 as MGHDK and CDR2 as SYGVNS. The DNA for the CDR3 is TGTGCCAGCAGTGGAGCGGGAGCCGGTCTAAATGAGCAGTTCTTC. It yields the protein CASSGAGAGLNEQFF.

The CDR3, as DNA: TGTGCCAGCAGTTACCATATGATAGAAGCGGGGCGAACCGGGGAGCTGTTTTTT. Its translation is CASSYHMIEAGRTGELFF. V usage is TRBV6-5 and J usage is TRBJ2-2; 7 nucleotides line up with TRBD2. V was pared by 2 bases and J by 5 bases, with 14 bases of the junction left unmatched. Germline V gene lookup returns CDR1 MNHEY and CDR2 SVGAGI. CDR3 length equals 18 residues.